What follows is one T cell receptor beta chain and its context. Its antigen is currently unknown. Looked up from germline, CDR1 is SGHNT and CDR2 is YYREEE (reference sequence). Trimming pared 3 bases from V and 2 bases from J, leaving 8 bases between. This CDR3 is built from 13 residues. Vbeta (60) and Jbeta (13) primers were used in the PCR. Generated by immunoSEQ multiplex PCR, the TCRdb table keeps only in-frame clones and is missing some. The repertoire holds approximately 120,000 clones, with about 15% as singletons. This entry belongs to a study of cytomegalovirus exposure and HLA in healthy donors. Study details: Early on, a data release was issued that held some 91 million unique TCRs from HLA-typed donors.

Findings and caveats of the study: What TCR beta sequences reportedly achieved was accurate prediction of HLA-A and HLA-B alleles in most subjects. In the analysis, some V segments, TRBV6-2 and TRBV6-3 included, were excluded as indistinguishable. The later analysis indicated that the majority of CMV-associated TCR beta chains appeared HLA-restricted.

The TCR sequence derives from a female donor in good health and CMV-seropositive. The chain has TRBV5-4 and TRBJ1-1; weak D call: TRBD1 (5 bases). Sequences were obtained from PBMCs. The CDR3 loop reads CASSWGRNTEAFF. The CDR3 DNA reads TGTGCCAGCAGCTGGGGCCGAAACACTGAAGCTTTCTTT.